This TCR beta chain came from a study of cytomegalovirus exposure and HLA in healthy donors. Across the whole study: Earlier work reported about 110 million unique TCR beta sequences from some 180 million T cells.

The PCR was carried out with 60 Vbeta primers and 13 Jbeta primers. As handled by the study authors: The count from a later analysis was 70 million to 85 million unique TCR beta chains, 9 million to 12 million of them shared. Assay used: immunoSEQ multiplex PCR; TCRdb lists only in-frame clones, some missing. Clone size and V and J calls were adopted from that table, with D and trimming inferred from the DNA. The data show 200,000 to 250,000 clones, with roughly 80% seen just once and 0.2% to 0.25% held by the top ten. This CDR3 has 15 residues. Trimming took 2 bases from V and 8 from J; bases not matched to a gene: 8. CDR1 is SGHTA and CDR2 is FQGTGA in the germline V gene.

This sequence originates from a girl aged 2-10 years in good health and CMV-seronegative. V and J are TRBV7-3 and TRBJ1-1, with TRBD1 matching 10 bases. The sequenced material came from PBMCs. CDR3 amino acids: CASSLPGQGTVEAFF. CDR3 nucleotide sequence: TGTGCCAGCAGCTTACCGGGACAGGGGACTGTAGAAGCTTTCTTT.